The following is a T cell receptor beta chain sequence with its context. Its specificity is unknown. Some clones are missing from TCRdb's copy, which holds only in-frame ones; the method was immunoSEQ multiplex PCR. The profile shows approximately 410,000 clones, around 87% of them singletons. Treatment specified: approximately 18 received Ad26.COV2.S at low or high dose, single or two shots; about five received placebo; per-sample allocation not given. Sampling occurred on day 63 after the first vaccine or placebo injection. Per the germline V gene, CDR1 is SEHNR and CDR2 is FQNEAQ (reference sequence). V shed 5 bases and J 7 bases; nucleotides not matched to a gene: 6. The CDR3 runs to 13 residues. The record originates from a study of Ad26.COV2.S vaccination and SARS-CoV-2 variants. Overall study context: The study gave Ad26.COV2.S intramuscularly, once or twice 56 days apart. Study results and limitations: Among vaccine recipients, spike-specific TCR breadth exceeded that of placebo recipients.

This clonotype was sampled from a person aged 18 to 65 who received the Ad26.COV2.S COVID-19 vaccine or a placebo. V gene TRBV7-9 combines with J gene TRBJ2-7, with TRBD1 matching 9 bases. The sample in question was peripheral blood, obtained in a trial of Ad26.COV2.S vaccine versus placebo. The CDR3 region has the DNA TGTGCCAGCAGCCGGGGACAGGGCATAGAGCAGTACTTC. Translated: CASSRGQGIEQYF.